The 29 T cell receptor beta chains in this list originate from one sample, sequenced in a study of cytomegalovirus exposure and HLA in healthy donors. The PCR was carried out with 60 Vbeta primers and 13 Jbeta primers. Method: immunoSEQ multiplex PCR; TCRdb's copy keeps in-frame clones and lacks some. The sample carries about 160,000 clones, approximately 85% recorded once. The sample consisted of PBMCs. The source of these receptors is a girl aged 2-9 years in good health and CMV-seropositive.

In its sample, this clone was seen once. This rearrangement joins TRBV28 to TRBJ1-2, with D perhaps matching TRBD1 (6 bases). V lost 6 bases and J 4 bases, leaving 21 bases between the germline ends. The CDR3 is made up of 16 amino acids. CDR1 is MDHEN and CDR2 is SYDVKM in the germline V gene. CDR3 sequence reads: CASRKSLQGTRYGYTF. CDR3 DNA: TGTGCCAGCAGAAAGTCGCTACAGGGAACCCGCTATGGCTACACCTTC.

The genes are TRBV7-9 and TRBJ2-5, with 9 nucleotides matching TRBD1. Germline V lookup: CDR1 SEHNR, CDR2 FQNEAQ (reference sequence). The CDR3 is made up of 17 amino acids. V gave up 6 bases and J gave up 2 bases; unmatched junction bases: 13. This CDR3 reads CASRARPGTGRQETQYF. The CDR3 nucleotides are TGTGCCAGCAGAGCCAGACCCGGGACAGGGAGGCAAGAGACCCAGTACTTC.

This chain uses TRBV5-1 with TRBJ2-5; possible D gene TRBD1, 5 bases. CDR3 size: 15 residues. V was clipped by 5 bases and J by 2 bases, with 16 bases between them. Germline V gene data show CDR1 as SGHRS and CDR2 as YFSETQ. DNA of the CDR3: TGCGCCAGCAGTCTTCGGGCAGGGAATCAAGAGACCCAGTACTTC. Residues: CASSLRAGNQETQYF. Filled out from reference TRBV5-1 and TRBJ2-5, the complete variable domain reads KAGVTQTPRYLIKTRGQQVTLSCSPISGHRSVSWYQQTPGQGLQFLFEYFSETQRNKGNFPGRFSGRQFSNSRSEMNVSTLELGDSALYLCASSLRAGNQETQYFGPGTRLLVL.

The rearrangement uses TRBV5-1 and TRBJ2-5; a weak D match, TRBD1 (6 bases). In germline, CDR1 is SGHRS, CDR2 YFSETQ. V was shortened by 1 base and J by 6 bases, with 13 bases between the two germline ends. This CDR3 spans 14 amino acids. CDR3 residues: CASSLTQGKKTQYF. CDR3 DNA: TGCGCCAGCAGCTTGACCCAGGGGAAGAAGACCCAGTACTTC.

The genes are TRBV2 and TRBJ2-5; tentative D call: TRBD1 (6 bases). V was clipped by 3 bases and J by 6 bases, with 14 bases between them. CDR3 size: 14 residues. CDR1 and CDR2 from the germline V gene are SNHLY and FYNNEI. In nucleotides, the CDR3 is TGTGCCAGCAGTGAGCGGCAGGGGATAAAGACCCAGTACTTC. This gives the protein CASSERQGIKTQYF.

The chain recombines TRBV7-9 with TRBJ2-7; 7 nucleotides match TRBD1. The germline V gene encodes CDR1 SEHNR and CDR2 FQNEAQ (reference sequence). The V segment lost 2 bases and the J segment 5 bases; nucleotides outside the gene matches: 3. The CDR3 loop spans 13 amino acids. The CDR3 coding sequence is TGTGCCAGCAGCTTACAGACAGGGCACGAGCAGTACTTC. Its translation is CASSLQTGHEQYF.

This chain joins TRBV19 and TRBJ2-3, with 9 bases lining up with TRBD1. V trimming: 5 bases; J trimming: 1 base; junction bases outside the gene matches: 4. CDR1 and CDR2 from the germline V gene are LNHDA and SQIVND (reference sequence). The CDR3 is 15 amino acids. The CDR3 protein is CASSVRTGGTDTQYF. Here the CDR3 DNA reads TGTGCCAGTAGTGTAAGGACAGGGGGCACAGATACGCAGTATTTT.

The CDR3 DNA reads as TGTGCCACCAGCAGAGGTACACAGAACTACGAGCAGTACTTC. The encoded protein is CATSRGTQNYEQYF. V usage is TRBV15 and J usage is TRBJ2-7; D call uncertain. This CDR3 is 14 amino acids long. Germline V gives CDR1 LNHNV, CDR2 YYDKDF (reference sequence). Trimming removed 1 base at V and 3 bases at J, with 10 bases between.

This clone was recorded a few times. The gene calls are TRBV4-1 and TRBJ2-1; D is unresolved. The length of the CDR3 is 17 residues. Germline values: CDR1 MGHRA, CDR2 YSYEKL. With 3 bases removed from V and 0 bases from J, the gap between germline ends came to 15 bases. The CDR3 here is CASSQIPGRSSYNEQFF. DNA of the CDR3: TGCGCCAGCAGCCAGATCCCCGGAAGGAGCTCCTACAATGAGCAGTTCTTC.

J is TRBJ1-5 and V is TRBV30, with 7 bases identical to TRBD1. Germline V gene data show CDR1 as GTSNPN and CDR2 as SVGIG (reference sequence). This CDR3 has 13 amino acids. J was trimmed by 7 bases and V by 2 bases; bases with no gene match: 5. CDR3 bases: TGTGCCTGGAGTTCAACAGGGGTACAGCCCCAGCATTTT. Translation gives CAWSSTGVQPQHF. The full variable domain, its missing parts supplied by reference TRBV30 and TRBJ1-5, is SQTIHQWPATLVQPVGSPLSLECTVEGTSNPNLYWYRQAAGRGLQLLFYSVGIGQISSEVPQNLSASRPQDRQFILSSKKLLLSDSGFYLCAWSSTGVQPQHFGDGTRLSIL.

The V call is TRBV5-4, the J call TRBJ2-7, with 8 bases aligning to TRBD1. Unmatched junction bases numbered 10, after V lost 4 bases and J lost 4 bases. The CDR3 sequence is 15 residues long. Germline V gene data show CDR1 as SGHNT and CDR2 as YYREEE (reference sequence). As DNA, the CDR3 is TGTGCCAGCAGCCCCGGACAGGGACCCATGTACGAGCAGTACTTC. This translates into CASSPGQGPMYEQYF.

This rearrangement joins TRBV29-1 to TRBJ2-5; 10 bases are a match to TRBD1. Germline V CDR1 and CDR2: SQVTM, ANQGSEA. The length of the CDR3 is 14 residues. V was pared by 8 bases and J by 1 base, with 7 bases of the junction left unmatched. CDR3 in amino acids: CSSGTGVLQETQYF. As DNA, the CDR3 is TGCAGCTCCGGGACAGGGGTACTCCAAGAGACCCAGTACTTC.

V is TRBV10-2 and J is TRBJ2-1; TRBD2 agrees at 9 bases. The V segment lost 6 bases and the J segment 8 bases; nucleotides outside the gene matches: 2. Per the germline V gene, CDR1 is WSHSY and CDR2 is SAAADI. This CDR3 comprises 12 residues. CDR3 DNA: TGCGCCAGCAGGGTAGCGGGGGATGAGCAGTTCTTC. It translates to CASRVAGDEQFF.

The table lists this clone with a few counts. This sequence joins TRBV4-2 and TRBJ2-3; TRBD2 agrees at 16 bases. Germline CDR1 LGHNA, CDR2 YNFKEQ. Losses at the gene ends were 0 bases for V and 3 bases for J; bases not matched to a gene: 3. The CDR3 has 18 residues. The CDR3 loop reads CASSQEGLAGGPTDTQYF. The CDR3 nucleotides are TGTGCCAGCAGCCAAGAGGGACTAGCGGGAGGGCCTACAGATACGCAGTATTTT.

This chain connects TRBV9 to TRBJ2-7; 10 positions match TRBD2. Germline values: CDR1 SGDLS, CDR2 YYNGEE. Losses at the gene ends were 4 bases for V and 3 bases for J; bases not matched to a gene: 7. CDR3 length: 15 residues. The CDR3 DNA is TGTGCCAGCAGCCCTTGGACTAGCGGATTCTACGAGCAGTACTTC. Its protein is CASSPWTSGFYEQYF.

This chain connects TRBV28 to TRBJ2-7; perhaps TRBD1 as D (6 bases). The CDR3 covers 15 residues. With 2 bases removed from V and 4 bases from J, the gap between germline ends came to 15 bases. The germline V gene has CDR1 MDHEN and CDR2 SYDVKM. The CDR3 here is CASSLEGESLYEQYF. In DNA form, the CDR3 reads TGTGCCAGCAGTTTAGAGGGGGAGAGCTTGTACGAGCAGTACTTC.

The chain has TRBV7-8 and TRBJ2-7; 7 bases fit TRBD2. Germline V gene sequence: CDR1 SGHVS, CDR2 FQNEAQ. The CDR3 sequence is 14 residues long. The J segment lost 2 bases and the V segment lost 8 bases, leaving 9 bases of the junction unmatched. The CDR3: CASVRREIPYEQYF. The DNA for the CDR3 is TGTGCCAGCGTTAGGCGGGAGATTCCCTACGAGCAGTACTTC.

This clone was seen a handful of times. The chain carries TRBV30 and TRBJ1-6; tentatively, D is TRBD1 (5 bases). Trimming left V 2 bases short and J 11 bases short, with 16 bases between. The CDR3 sequence is 14 residues long. The germline gives CDR1 GTSNPN, CDR2 SVGIG (reference sequence). The CDR3 here is CAWSLTATGAPLHF. The CDR3 DNA reads TGTGCCTGGAGTCTTACCGCGACGGGGGCACCCCTCCACTTT.

The gene calls are TRBV5-6 and TRBJ1-1; weak D call: TRBD1 (6 bases). V lost 2 bases to trimming and J lost 10 bases, with 18 bases between them. This CDR3 contains 14 residues. In germline, CDR1 is SGHDT, CDR2 YYEEEE. CDR3 region: CASSLDPGGGLAFF. DNA for the CDR3: TGTGCCAGCAGCTTAGATCCGGGAGGGGGACTAGCTTTCTTT. The full variable domain, in which reference TRBV5-6 and TRBJ1-1 provide the parts outside the CDR3, is DAGVTQSPTHLIKTRGQQVTLRCSPKSGHDTVSWYQQALGQGPQFIFQYYEEEERQRGNFPDRFSGHQFPNYSSELNVNALLLGDSALYLCASSLDPGGGLAFFGQGTRLTVV.

The CDR3 nucleotides are TGCGCCAGCAGCCAAGGGAGTCTTCTGAGGACCGGGGAGCTGTTTTTT. It is translated as CASSQGSLLRTGELFF. V gene TRBV4-1 combines with J gene TRBJ2-2; D remains ambiguous. The CDR3 covers 16 residues. Between the trimmed V and J ends, which lost 1 base and 5 bases, there was a span of 14 bases. The V gene's germline CDR1 is MGHRA and CDR2 YSYEKL.

This clone was recorded only once. This sequence joins TRBV4-1 and TRBJ2-2, with TRBD2 identical over 14 bases. This CDR3 contains 16 residues. J gave up 6 bases and V 2 bases, and 2 bases lay outside the gene matches. Germline CDR1 is MGHRA and CDR2 is YSYEKL. This chain's CDR3 is CASSQPTSGRAGELFF. The CDR3 nucleotides read TGCGCCAGCAGCCAACCGACTAGCGGGAGGGCCGGGGAGCTGTTTTTT.

The chain joins TRBV10-2 to TRBJ2-7, with TRBD2 as a possible D gene (5 bases). CDR1 is WSHSY, CDR2 SAAADI, per germline. The CDR3 is 14 amino acids. Trimming removed 5 bases from V and 5 bases from J, with 16 bases in between. CDR3 sequence: CASSSGSRVHEQYF. The CDR3 bases are TGCGCCAGCAGTTCGGGGTCGAGGGTCCACGAGCAGTACTTC.

The V call is TRBV4-1, the J call TRBJ2-7; TRBD2 might be the D (6 bases). V was pared by 5 bases and J by 0 bases, with 29 bases between. Germline loops: CDR1 MGHRA, CDR2 YSYEKL. The CDR3 consists of 20 residues. CDR3 loop: CASSVSPLTKRADPSYEQYF. Written as DNA, the CDR3 is TGCGCCAGCAGCGTATCCCCCTTGACTAAGCGGGCCGACCCCTCCTACGAGCAGTACTTC.

The chain carries TRBV25-1 and TRBJ2-7; D is unresolved. Germline V gives CDR1 MGHDK, CDR2 SYGVNS. This CDR3 is 13 amino acids long. V gave up 3 bases and J gave up 2 bases, with 8 bases separating them. The CDR3 sequence is CASSDRFTYEQYF. CDR3 sequence (DNA): TGTGCCAGCAGTGACAGGTTCACCTACGAGCAGTACTTC.

The J gene is TRBJ2-2, the V gene TRBV6-5, with TRBD2 identical over 8 bases. V lost 0 bases, J lost 7 bases, and 4 bases stayed unmatched. CDR1 is MNHEY, CDR2 SVGAGI, per germline. CDR3 size: 15 residues. The CDR3 DNA sequence: TGTGCCAGCAGTTACTCGACCAGCGGGAGCGGGGAGCTGTTTTTT. Amino acids: CASSYSTSGSGELFF.

This clone was seen only a few times. The V call is TRBV6-6, the J call TRBJ2-1, with D perhaps matching TRBD1 (6 bases). Trimming left V 2 bases short and J 8 bases short, with 13 bases between. Germline-derived CDR1 and CDR2 are MNHNY and SVGAGI (reference sequence). This CDR3 spans 14 amino acids. The CDR3 region is CASSYRQAWDEQFF. The DNA for the CDR3 is TGTGCCAGCAGTTACAGACAGGCATGGGATGAGCAGTTCTTC.

The chain couples TRBV11-2 to TRBJ1-5; TRBD1 might be the D (6 bases). CDR3 length: 17 residues. V lost 5 bases, J lost 1 base, and 18 bases lay in between. CDR1 is SGHAT, CDR2 FQNNGV, per germline. CDR3 loop: CASSEKRGGRSNQPQHF. The CDR3 DNA is TGTGCCAGCAGCGAGAAGCGTGGGGGCAGAAGCAATCAGCCCCAGCATTTT.

Comments on this clone: This CDR3 is also generated by other DNA sequences in the sample. CDR3: CASSEALRVGTEAFF. CDR3 coding DNA: TGTGCCAGCAGTGAAGCGCTTCGGGTCGGCACCGAAGCTTTCTTT. J is TRBJ1-1 and V is TRBV6-1; D ambiguous. Trimming pared 0 bases from V and 8 bases from J, leaving 16 bases between. Germline assignment: CDR1 MNHNS and CDR2 SASEGT. The CDR3 is 15 amino acids.

This clone was detected only once. The rearrangement links TRBV27 to TRBJ1-2, with a possible D match to TRBD1 (5 bases). V was trimmed by 0 bases and J by 6 bases, leaving 17 bases between them. The CDR3 contains 16 residues. The germline gives CDR1 MNHEY, CDR2 SMNVEV (reference sequence). The CDR3 spells CASSLSLDTLSNGYTF. The DNA of the CDR3 is TGTGCCAGCAGTTTATCGCTGGACACCTTATCGAATGGCTACACCTTC.